These 5 T cell receptor beta chains share one sample of origin, sequenced in a study of radiotherapy plus CTLA-4 blockade in lung cancer. The data were produced by immunoSEQ multiplex PCR, yet TCRdb's version contains in-frame clones alone and is incomplete. Among approximately 40,000 clones listed, about 86% were seen once. The starting material was peripheral blood, obtained from a patient treated with radiotherapy plus ipilimumab. All receptors derive from a human donor with non-small cell lung cancer whose response to radiotherapy plus ipilimumab could not be evaluated.

J is TRBJ2-7 and V is TRBV23-1, with TRBD1 matching over 7 bases. TRBV23-1 counts as an open reading frame of uncertain function. The V and J ends lost 3 bases and 6 bases, in that order; junction bases with no gene match: 8. This CDR3 is 14 amino acids long. The CDR3 bases are TGCGCCAGCAGTCATATGACAGGGCGTGGCGAGCAGTACTTC. This codes for CASSHMTGRGEQYF.

The chain is built from TRBV14 and TRBJ2-1; D is ambiguous. The CDR3 has 13 residues. Germline lookup yields CDR1 SGHDN and CDR2 FVKESK. The V and J ends lost 0 bases and 7 bases respectively, with 7 bases between them. The CDR3 region is CASSQDRRNEQFF. The CDR3 coding sequence is TGTGCCAGCAGCCAAGATAGGCGGAATGAGCAGTTCTTC. The full variable domain, completed using reference TRBV14 and TRBJ2-1, is EAGVTQFPSHSVIEKGQTVTLRCDPISGHDNLYWYRRVMGKEIKFLLHFVKESKQDESGMPNNRFLAERTGGTYSTLKVQPAELEDSGVYFCASSQDRRNEQFFGPGTRLTVL.

This rearrangement joins TRBV5-1 to TRBJ2-5; 12 positions agree with TRBD2. The J call may be wrong; the DNA end is better matched by TRBJ2-7. The CDR3 runs 17 residues. Looked up from germline, CDR1 is SGHRS and CDR2 is YFSETQ. In nucleotides, the CDR3 is TGCGCCAGCAGCACGGGATCTAGCGGGAGGGCGTCTTACGAGCAGTACTTC. It encodes CASSTGSSGRASYEQYF.

The chain employs TRBV6-1 and TRBJ2-5, with 10 bases matching TRBD2. After removal of 10 bases from V and 4 bases from J, the junction contained 9 bases not matched to a gene. CDR1 and CDR2 from the germline V gene are MNHNS and SASEGT. The CDR3 runs 14 residues. CDR3 sequence: CATNQRGGVETQYF. For the CDR3, the DNA is TGTGCCACAAACCAGCGGGGGGGCGTAGAGACCCAGTACTTC.

The CDR3 is CASSFWPTSEALGEQFF. The CDR3 region has the DNA TGCGCCAGCAGCTTTTGGCCGACTAGCGAGGCCCTCGGTGAGCAGTTCTTC. The chain joins TRBV5-1 to TRBJ2-1; 8 nucleotides line up with TRBD2. V dropped 2 bases and J dropped 9; count of bases not matched to a gene: 16. The CDR3 loop spans 17 amino acids. Germline V gene data show CDR1 as SGHRS and CDR2 as YFSETQ.